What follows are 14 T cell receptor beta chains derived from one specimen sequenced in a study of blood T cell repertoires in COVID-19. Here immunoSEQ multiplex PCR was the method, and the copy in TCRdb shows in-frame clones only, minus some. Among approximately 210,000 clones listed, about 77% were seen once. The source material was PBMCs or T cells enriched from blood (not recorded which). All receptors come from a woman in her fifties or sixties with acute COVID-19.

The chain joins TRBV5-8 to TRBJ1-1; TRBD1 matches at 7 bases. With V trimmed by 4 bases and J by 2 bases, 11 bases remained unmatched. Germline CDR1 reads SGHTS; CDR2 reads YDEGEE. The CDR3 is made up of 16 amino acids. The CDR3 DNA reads TGTGCCAGCAGCATAACGACAGGGAAGGGTAACACTGAAGCTTTCTTT. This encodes CASSITTGKGNTEAFF.

The CDR3 is CASSRGWSGGRTDTQYF. Here the CDR3 DNA reads TGTGCCAGCAGTCGGGGGTGGAGCGGGGGGCGGACAGATACGCAGTATTTT. The V and J genes are TRBV6-6 and TRBJ2-3; TRBD2 agrees at 9 bases. Looked up from germline, CDR1 is MNHNY and CDR2 is SVGAGI (reference sequence). The CDR3 loop spans 17 amino acids. V lost 5 bases to trimming and J lost 3 bases; unmatched junction nucleotides: 12.

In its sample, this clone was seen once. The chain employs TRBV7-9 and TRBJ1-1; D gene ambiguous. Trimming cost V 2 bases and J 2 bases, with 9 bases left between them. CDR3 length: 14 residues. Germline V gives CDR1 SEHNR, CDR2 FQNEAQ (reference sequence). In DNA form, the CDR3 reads TGTGCCAGCAGCTTAATAGAGGTAAACACTGAAGCTTTCTTT. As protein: CASSLIEVNTEAFF.

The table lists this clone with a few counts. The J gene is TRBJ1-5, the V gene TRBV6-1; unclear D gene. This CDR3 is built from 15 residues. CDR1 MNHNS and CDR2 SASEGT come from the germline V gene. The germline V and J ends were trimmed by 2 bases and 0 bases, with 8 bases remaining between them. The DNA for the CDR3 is TGTGCCAGCAGTGAATGGGCAGTTAGCAATCAGCCCCAGCATTTT. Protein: CASSEWAVSNQPQHF.

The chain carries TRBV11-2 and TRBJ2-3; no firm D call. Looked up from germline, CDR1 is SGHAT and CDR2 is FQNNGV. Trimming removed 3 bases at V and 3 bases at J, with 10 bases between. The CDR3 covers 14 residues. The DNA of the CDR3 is TGTGCCAGCAGCTTGACACTGACGACAGATACGCAGTATTTT. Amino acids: CASSLTLTTDTQYF. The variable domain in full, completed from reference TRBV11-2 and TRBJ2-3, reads EAGVAQSPRYKIIEKRQSVAFWCNPISGHATLYWYQQILGQGPKLLIQFQNNGVVDDSQLPKDRFSAERLKGVDSTLKIQPAKLEDSAVYLCASSLTLTTDTQYFGPGTRLTVL.

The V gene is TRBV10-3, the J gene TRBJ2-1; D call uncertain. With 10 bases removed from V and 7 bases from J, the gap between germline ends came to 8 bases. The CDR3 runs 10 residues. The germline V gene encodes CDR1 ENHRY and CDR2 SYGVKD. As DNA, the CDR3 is TGTGCCACCGGAGAAAATGAGCAGTTCTTC. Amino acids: CATGENEQFF.

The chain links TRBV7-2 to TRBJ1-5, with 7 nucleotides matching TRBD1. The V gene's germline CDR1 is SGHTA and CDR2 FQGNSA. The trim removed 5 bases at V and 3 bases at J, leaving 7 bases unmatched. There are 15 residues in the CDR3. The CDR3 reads CASSTKTGSNQPQHF. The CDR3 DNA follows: TGTGCCAGCAGCACAAAGACAGGGTCCAATCAGCCCCAGCATTTT.

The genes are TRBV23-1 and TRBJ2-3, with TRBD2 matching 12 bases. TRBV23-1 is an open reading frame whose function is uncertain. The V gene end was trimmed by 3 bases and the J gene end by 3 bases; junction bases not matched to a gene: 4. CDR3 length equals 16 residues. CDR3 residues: CASSQATSGGTDTQYF. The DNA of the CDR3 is TGCGCCAGCAGTCAGGCAACTAGCGGGGGGACAGATACGCAGTATTTT.

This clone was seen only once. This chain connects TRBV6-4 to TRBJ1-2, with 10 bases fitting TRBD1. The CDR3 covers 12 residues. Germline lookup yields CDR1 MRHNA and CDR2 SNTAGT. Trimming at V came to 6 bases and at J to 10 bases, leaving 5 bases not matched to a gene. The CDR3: CASRNGQGDYTF. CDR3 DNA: TGTGCCAGCAGAAACGGACAGGGGGACTACACCTTC.

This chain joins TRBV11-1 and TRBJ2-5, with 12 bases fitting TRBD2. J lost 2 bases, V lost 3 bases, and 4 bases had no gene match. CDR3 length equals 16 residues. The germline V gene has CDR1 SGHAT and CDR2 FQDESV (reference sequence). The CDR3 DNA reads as TGTGCCAGCAGCTTCTCTAGCGGGGGGGCGCAAGAGACCCAGTACTTC. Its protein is CASSFSSGGAQETQYF.

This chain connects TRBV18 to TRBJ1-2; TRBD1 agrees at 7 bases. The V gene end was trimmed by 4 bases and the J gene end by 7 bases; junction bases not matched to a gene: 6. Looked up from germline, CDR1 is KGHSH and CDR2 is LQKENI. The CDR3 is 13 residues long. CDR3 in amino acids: CASSLGTVGGYTF. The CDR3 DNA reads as TGTGCCAGCTCACTCGGGACAGTGGGTGGCTACACCTTC.

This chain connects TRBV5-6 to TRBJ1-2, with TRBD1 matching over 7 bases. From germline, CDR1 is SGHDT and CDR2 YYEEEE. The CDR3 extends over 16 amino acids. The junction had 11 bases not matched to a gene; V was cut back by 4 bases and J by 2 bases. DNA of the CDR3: TGTGCCAGCAGCCCCGACGGAGGACAGGCCAACTATGGCTACACCTTC. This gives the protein CASSPDGGQANYGYTF.

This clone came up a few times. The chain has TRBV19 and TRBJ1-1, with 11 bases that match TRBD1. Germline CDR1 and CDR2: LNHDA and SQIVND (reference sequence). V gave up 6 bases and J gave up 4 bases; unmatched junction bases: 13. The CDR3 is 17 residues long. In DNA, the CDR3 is TGTGCCAGTAGCTCCCGGGACAGGGGGGAGAGGGGCACTGAAGCTTTCTTT. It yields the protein CASSSRDRGERGTEAFF.

In DNA, the CDR3 is TGTGCCAGCAGCTTAGCCTCCCTTGCCGTTTACAGGGGGCGGGGGCTGAATGAGCAGTTCTTC. It codes for CASSLASLAVYRGRGLNEQFF. The chain joins TRBV7-2 to TRBJ2-1, with 9 bases matching TRBD1. CDR1 SGHTA and CDR2 FQGNSA come from the germline V gene. The CDR3 sequence is 21 residues long. V lost 0 bases, J lost 7 bases, and 22 bases stayed unmatched. Filled out from reference TRBV7-2 and TRBJ2-1, the complete variable domain reads GAGVSQSPSNKVTEKGKDVELRCDPISGHTALYWYRQSLGQGLEFLIYFQGNSAPDKSGLPSDRFSAERTGGSVSTLTIQRTQQEDSAVYLCASSLASLAVYRGRGLNEQFFGPGTRLTVL.